This TCR beta chain was sequenced in a study of patients and donors after allogeneic stem cell transplantation. TCRdb re-called the RT-PCR reads through MiXCR, storing one row per CDR3 protein. This sample has 150,000 to 200,000 distinct CDR3 sequences; about 40% occur once, and the top ten carry approximately 32%. Per germline, CDR1 SEHNR and CDR2 FQNEAQ (reference sequence). The CDR3 has 11 residues. The ends were cut back, 5 bases at V and 7 bases at J, with 5 bases in the middle. This clonotype occurred a few times. The TCR originated in a human donor who was either an allogeneic HSCT recipient or a stem cell or donor lymphocyte infusion donor (not recorded which). It is not recorded whose cells these are; they may come from a transplant donor. The J gene is TRBJ1-4, the V gene TRBV7-9, with D hard to call. The sequencing sample was made of blood, either unsorted or a sorted T cell fraction (not recorded which). The CDR3: CASSNSEKLFF. In nucleotides, the CDR3 is TGTGCCAGCAGCAACAGTGAAAAACTGTTTTTT.